The clone carrying this TCR beta chain has a single count. Seattle patients were enrolled during active infection and followed longitudinally. The V end was cut by 6 bases, the J end by 7 bases, with 12 bases between. There are 12 residues in the CDR3. CDR1 is MNHEY and CDR2 is SMNVEV in the germline V gene (reference sequence). Study processing details: Amplified reference gene primers provided the basis for estimating nucleated cell counts. Measured with immunoSEQ multiplex PCR; TCRdb has only the in-frame clones, and not every one. Clone size and the V and J calls come from that table; the DNA yielded D and trimming. The sample shows 400,000 or so clones, approximately 90% of them seen only once. The data were obtained in a study of blood T cell repertoires in COVID-19. Study summary: Collection of acute and convalescent COVID-19 samples took place in the United States, Italy and Spain. PBMCs, B-cell-depleted T cells, or T cells provided the cDNA or gDNA that made up the material.

The rearrangement joins TRBV27 to TRBJ1-1; possibly TRBD1 for D (5 bases). Sequenced: peripheral blood. The receptor was derived from a man between 18 and 29 years old with COVID-19, enrolled during active disease. CDR3 amino acids: CASSHAGDEAFF. The DNA of the CDR3 is TGTGCCAGCAGCCATGCGGGGGATGAAGCTTTCTTT.